The TCR beta chain described here comes from a study of blood T cell repertoires in COVID-19. This clone was seen just once. V was pared by 4 bases and J by 0 bases, with 6 bases between. The CDR3 runs 13 residues. Germline values: CDR1 SGHRS, CDR2 YFSETQ. Sequencing used immunoSEQ multiplex PCR; TCRdb keeps in-frame clones, though not all of them. The data contain fewer than 450,000 clones, roughly 91% of them singletons. Symptom resolution, clearance, or two negative PCRs marked the recovered donors of Cohort 3. The chain uses TRBV5-1 and TRBJ2-3; D is undetermined. The source of this sequence is a man aged 18 to 30 who had recovered from COVID-19. The specimen was PBMCs or T cells enriched from blood (not recorded which). Here the CDR3 reads CASSSTSTDTQYF. In DNA, the CDR3 is TGCGCCAGCAGCAGCACTAGCACAGATACGCAGTATTTT. Variable domain in full (rest from reference TRBV5-1 and TRBJ2-3): KAGVTQTPRYLIKTRGQQVTLSCSPISGHRSVSWYQQTPGQGLQFLFEYFSETQRNKGNFPGRFSGRQFSNSRSEMNVSTLELGDSALYLCASSSTSTDTQYFGPGTRLTVL.